This T cell receptor (beta chain) came from a study of T cells after yellow fever vaccination. As TCR cDNA was made by 5'RACE template switching, a universal primer site and UMIs were added. TCRdb re-analysed the 5' RACE reads in MiXCR, keeping a single row per CDR3 protein. Here the sample spans about 300,000 distinct CDR3 sequences, around 6.8% being singletons. V gave up 1 base and J gave up 5 bases, with 9 bases separating them. Germline assignment: CDR1 SGHRS and CDR2 YFSETQ. This CDR3 has 13 residues. This clonotype showed up just a few times. Its specificity is not known. Notes on the study in general: Sorted repertoires could include abundant contaminating clonotypes from bulk cells.

The source of this sequence is a man younger than 35 who received the YFV17D yellow fever vaccine. The starting material was PBMCs, obtained approximately 40 days after the first yellow fever vaccination. The V call is TRBV5-1, the J call TRBJ1-2; D may be TRBD1 (5 bases). The CDR3 DNA follows: TGCGCCAGCAGCTTGTGGGACGGGTATGGCTACACCTTC. It yields the protein CASSLWDGYGYTF.